This is a list of T cell receptor beta chains from one sample in a study of blood T cell repertoires in COVID-19. This table comes from immunoSEQ multiplex PCR, and its TCRdb copy is limited to in-frame clones, with some not included. The sample has around 170,000 clones, 85% to 90% seen once; the top ten hold 3.5% to 4%. The sequencing input was peripheral blood. These receptors all stem from a woman aged 70-85 years with acute or convalescent COVID-19. CDR3s include the opening cysteine and the closing phenylalanine or tryptophan. Fields, in order: CDR3 DNA, CDR3 protein, clone size, V gene, D gene, J gene. D genes are given only for firm matches. Part of the rows lack a size; the others show once, few, many or a class for expanded clones.

CDR3 DNA: TGTGCCACCAGCAGATCTTTCTCGACAGGGAGCTCTGGAAACACCATATATTTT; CDR3 protein: CATSRSFSTGSSGNTIYF; clone size: once; V gene: TRBV15; D gene: TRBD1; J gene: TRBJ1-3
CDR3 DNA: TGTGCCAGCAGCGTAGCGGTCGGGGGGCTGATGGACACCGGGGAGCTGTTTTTT; CDR3 protein: CASSVAVGGLMDTGELFF; clone size: .; V gene: TRBV9; D gene: .; J gene: TRBJ2-2
CDR3 DNA: TGTGCCAGCAGTCGTCCCGGGGAGCAGTACTTC; CDR3 protein: CASSRPGEQYF; clone size: .; V gene: TRBV6-2/TRBV6-3; D gene: .; J gene: TRBJ2-7
CDR3 DNA: TGTGCCAGCAGCTTACTAGCGGGAGCCTACGAGCAGTACTTC; CDR3 protein: CASSLLAGAYEQYF; clone size: .; V gene: TRBV7-2; D gene: TRBD2; J gene: TRBJ2-7
CDR3 DNA: TGTGCCAGCAGTGAAGGTTCAGGGTTGGGTCAGCCCCAGCATTTT; CDR3 protein: CASSEGSGLGQPQHF; clone size: .; V gene: TRBV6-1; D gene: .; J gene: TRBJ1-5
CDR3 DNA: TGTGCCAGTAGTGCGGGTGAATATGGCTACACCTTC; CDR3 protein: CASSAGEYGYTF; clone size: .; V gene: TRBV19; D gene: .; J gene: TRBJ1-2
CDR3 DNA: TGTGCCTGGAGCCCCACAGGGCCTGGAAACACCATATATTTT; CDR3 protein: CAWSPTGPGNTIYF; clone size: .; V gene: TRBV30; D gene: .; J gene: TRBJ1-3
CDR3 DNA: TGTGCCAGCAGCTTGGCCAGAGAGACCCAGTACTTC; CDR3 protein: CASSLARETQYF; clone size: .; V gene: TRBV5-6; D gene: .; J gene: TRBJ2-5
CDR3 DNA: TGTGCCAGCAGCCCCCGGGCTAGCGGACAAGAGACCCAGTACTTC; CDR3 protein: CASSPRASGQETQYF; clone size: once; V gene: TRBV7-2; D gene: TRBD2; J gene: TRBJ2-5
CDR3 DNA: TGTGCCAGCTCACTAGGAAGGGGAGGGAACACTGAAGCTTTCTTT; CDR3 protein: CASSLGRGGNTEAFF; clone size: .; V gene: TRBV18; D gene: .; J gene: TRBJ1-1